A selection of T cell receptor beta chains follows, all from one sample in a study of regulatory T cells in long-lasting Graves disease. Each CDR3 protein gets one entry after TCRdb re-called the multiplex PCR reads with MiXCR. The sample records hundreds of thousands of distinct CDR3 sequences, about 16% being singletons. These same data were also listed under a study on T cells in Graves' hyperthyroidism and ophthalmopathy.

The material sequenced was peripheral blood mononuclear cells (PBMCs), taken at new diagnosis, from a patient treated with antithyroid drugs. The origin of the receptors is a man younger than 35 with Graves disease. Each CDR3 is given with its conserved first and last residue. A D gene is named only where the DNA matches it firmly. Part of the rows lack a size; the others show once, few, many or a class for expanded clones.

length	V	D	J	size	DNA	CDR3
15	TRBV11-1	TRBD1	TRBJ2-7	once	TGCGCCAGCAGCCGCTCGGGACAGGGGGCCTACGAGCAGTACTTC	CASSRSGQGAYEQYF
17	TRBV7-7	NA	TRBJ2-7	NA	TGTGCTAGCAGCCCGAGGAGGGGGTCTGAGGGGCCCTACGAGCAGTACTTC	CASSPRRGSEGPYEQYF
11	TRBV20-1	NA	TRBJ1-2	NA	TGCAGTGCTAAGAGGCAGGGCGGCTACACCTTC	CSAKRQGGYTF
15	TRBV7-6	NA	TRBJ2-7	many	TGTGCCAGCAGCTTACGGGCCAGTGGCCCCTACGAGCAGTACTTC	CASSLRASGPYEQYF
16	TRBV27	NA	TRBJ1-1	many	TGTGCCAGCAGTTTATGGGGGGGCAGGGTAGATACTGAAGCTTTCTTT	CASSLWGGRVDTEAFF
19	TRBV20-1	TRBD2	TRBJ2-5	NA	TGCAGTGCTAGGAAAGGGACTACTCGGGCCAGGGTCTTCGGGGAGACCCAGTACTTC	CSARKGTTRARVFGETQYF
15	TRBV28	TRBD2	TRBJ2-7	many	TGTGCCAGCAGTTTAACGGCGGGAGCAGCGTACGAGCAGTACTTC	CASSLTAGAAYEQYF
15	TRBV5-1	NA	TRBJ2-3	NA	TGCGCCAGCAGCTCTACAGGGTTGGGCACAGATACGCAGTATTTT	CASSSTGLGTDTQYF
15	TRBV20-1	NA	TRBJ1-3	NA	TGCAGTGCTAGATCCCGGGGGGGGGGGGGGAACACCATATATTTT	CSARSRGGGGNTIYF
19	TRBV4-2	NA	TRBJ2-1	NA	TGTGCCAGCAGCCAAGTTGGAAGGGTCGAACGCCACTCCTACAATGAGCAGTTCTTC	CASSQVGRVERHSYNEQFF
14	TRBV7-3	NA	TRBJ1-1	many	TGTGCCAGCAGCTTAACGCTGACAACGGGGGAAGCTTTCTTT	CASSLTLTTGEAFF
12	TRBV20-1	TRBD1	TRBJ2-1	once	TGCAGTGCCGGGACAGGGGATGGTGAGCAGTTCTTC	CSAGTGDGEQFF
17	TRBV27	NA	TRBJ2-5	many	TGTGCCAGCAGCCCGAGATGGCTGGGAGTGGAGTGGGAGACCCAGTACTTC	CASSPRWLGVEWETQYF
16	TRBV30	TRBD2	TRBJ2-1	many	TGTGCCTGGAGTGTACAGGGACTAGCGGGAGGAAGTGAGCAGTTCTTC	CAWSVQGLAGGSEQFF
16	TRBV12-3/TRBV12-4	NA	TRBJ2-2	many	TGTGCCAGCAGTTTGAGACAGAGCACTAACACCGGGGAGCTGTTTTTT	CASSLRQSTNTGELFF
15	TRBV5-1	TRBD2	TRBJ2-7	once	TGCGCCAGCAGCTTGGAACTAGCGGGAGAGGACGAGCAGTACTTC	CASSLELAGEDEQYF
16	TRBV7-9	NA	TRBJ2-1	NA	TGTGCCAGCAGCTTAGACTTTGACCCGTCCTACAATGAGCAGTTCTTC	CASSLDFDPSYNEQFF
18	TRBV11-3	TRBD2	TRBJ2-1	few	TGTGCCAGCAGCCGCGTACTAGCGGGAGGAGGGCCGGGCAATGAGCAGTTCTTC	CASSRVLAGGGPGNEQFF
12	TRBV6-7	NA	TRBJ2-1	few	TGTGCCAGCAGTTACATAAGTACCGAGCAGTTCTTC	CASSYISTEQFF
15	TRBV2	NA	TRBJ1-2	many	TGTGCCAGCAGTGAAGCCCGGGACTCCTACTATGGCTACACCTTC	CASSEARDSYYGYTF
13	TRBV7-3	NA	TRBJ2-3	few	TGTGCCAGCAGCTTATCCCGGGGGGATACGCAGTATTTT	CASSLSRGDTQYF
12	TRBV5-1	NA	TRBJ1-1	NA	TGCGCCAGCAGACTAGAACAGGGCGGAGCTTTCTTT	CASRLEQGGAFF
14	TRBV28	NA	TRBJ2-7	NA	TGTGCCAGCAGTTTCGTCGGGAGCCCCTACGAGCAGTACTTC	CASSFVGSPYEQYF
14	TRBV7-9	NA	TRBJ2-3	many	TGTGCCAGCAGCTTTCTTGGGACCCCGGATACGCAGTATTTT	CASSFLGTPDTQYF
18	TRBV12-3/TRBV12-4	NA	TRBJ2-1	many	TGTGCCAGCACCACGCCCGGCGTATATACGGGAGTCTACAATGAGCAGTTCTTC	CASTTPGVYTGVYNEQFF
16	TRBV9	TRBD2	TRBJ2-7	few	TGTGCCAGCAGCGTAGGAGGGCCTTCTACTAGCGACGAGCAGTACTTC	CASSVGGPSTSDEQYF
22	TRBV4-1	TRBD1	TRBJ1-5	once	TGCGCCAGCAGCGCCCTTAGGTGGGACAGGGGCATGGCCAGTCTCCGCCCCCAGCCCCAGCATTTT	CASSALRWDRGMASLRPQPQHF
13	TRBV20-1	NA	TRBJ2-2	few	TGCAGTGCTAGAGGACTGGGGGCCGGGGAGCTGTTTTTT	CSARGLGAGELFF
18	TRBV9	TRBD2	TRBJ2-6	NA	TGTGCCAGCAGCGTAGTGGGCGGGGGACCCCCTGGGGCCAACGTCCTGACTTTC	CASSVVGGGPPGANVLTF
14	TRBV9	NA	TRBJ2-7	NA	TGTGCCAGCAGCGTAGATTCGGGCTTCTACGAGCAGTACTTC	CASSVDSGFYEQYF